By sample fraction, the clone carrying this T cell receptor (delta chain) is medium-sized. A read error may explain this, as a much larger clone is one base away. The same CDR3 can be traced to other DNA sequences in this sample. This record comes from a study of gamma-delta chains in newborns, infants, children. Study background: Innate gammadelta T cells reportedly expand polyclonally right after birth, driven by microbial exposure, per the title.

The junction had 1 base not matched to a gene; V was cut back by 2 bases and J by 5 bases. Germline V lookup: CDR1 GEAIGNYY, CDR2 EKD. There are 14 residues in the CDR3. TCRdb repeated clone calling on the reads with CATT. The sample shows 15,000 or so delta-chain clones, roughly 7.3% of them seen only once. Sequencing was performed on blood. The chain carries TRDV2 and TRDJ2; 10 bases align to TRDD3. The receptor was isolated from a child who was a newborn, infant or young child, either healthy, febrile or measles-vaccinated (not recorded which). The CDR3 here is CACDKLGDTAQLFF. The CDR3 nucleotides are TGTGCCTGTGACAAACTGGGGGATACAGCACAACTCTTCTTT.